Described below is a single T cell receptor (beta chain) sequence and its context. This specimen comes from a study of blood T cell repertoires in COVID-19. Method: immunoSEQ multiplex PCR; TCRdb's copy keeps in-frame clones and lacks some. The sample carries fewer than 400,000 clones, roughly 90% recorded once. Germline V gene data show CDR1 as SGHVS and CDR2 as FNYEAQ. The CDR3 runs to 16 residues. Trimming shortened V by 5 bases and J by 0 bases, and 15 bases separated the two germline ends. Sequenced sample: peripheral blood. The gene calls are TRBV7-6 and TRBJ2-3, with D tentatively TRBD2 (5 bases). The sequence was obtained from a woman between 25 and 40 years old with COVID-19, enrolled during active disease. Written as DNA, the CDR3 is TGTGCCAGCAGCCCCCATCGGAGCGGAAGCACAGATACGCAGTATTTT. Its protein product is CASSPHRSGSTDTQYF.